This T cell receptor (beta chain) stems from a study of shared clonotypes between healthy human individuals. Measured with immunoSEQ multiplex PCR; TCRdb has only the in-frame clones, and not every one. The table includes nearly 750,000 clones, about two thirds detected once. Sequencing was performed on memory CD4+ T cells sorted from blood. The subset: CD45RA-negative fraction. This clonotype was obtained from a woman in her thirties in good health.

As DNA, the CDR3 is TGTGCCAGCACACTAGCCTCGGGGCGAGGCGAGCAGTACTTC. The encoded protein is CASTLASGRGEQYF. The genes are TRBV28 and TRBJ2-7, with D possibly matching TRBD2 (6 bases). This CDR3 spans 14 amino acids. Germline values: CDR1 MDHEN, CDR2 SYDVKM. V lost 7 bases, J lost 6 bases, and 19 bases lay in between.